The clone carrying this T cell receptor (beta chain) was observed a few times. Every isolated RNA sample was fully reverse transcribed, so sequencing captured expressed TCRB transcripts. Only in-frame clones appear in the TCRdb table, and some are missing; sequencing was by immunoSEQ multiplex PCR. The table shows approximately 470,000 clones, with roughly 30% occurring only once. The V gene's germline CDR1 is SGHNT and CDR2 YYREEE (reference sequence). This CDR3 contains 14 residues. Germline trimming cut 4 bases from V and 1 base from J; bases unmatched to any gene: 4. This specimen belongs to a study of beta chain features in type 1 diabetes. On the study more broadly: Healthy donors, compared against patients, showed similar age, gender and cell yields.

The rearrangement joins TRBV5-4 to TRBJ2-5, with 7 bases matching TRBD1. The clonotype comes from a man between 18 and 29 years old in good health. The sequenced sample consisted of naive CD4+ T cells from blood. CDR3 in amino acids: CASSGRTGQETQYF. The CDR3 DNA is TGTGCCAGCAGCGGCCGGACAGGCCAAGAGACCCAGTACTTC.